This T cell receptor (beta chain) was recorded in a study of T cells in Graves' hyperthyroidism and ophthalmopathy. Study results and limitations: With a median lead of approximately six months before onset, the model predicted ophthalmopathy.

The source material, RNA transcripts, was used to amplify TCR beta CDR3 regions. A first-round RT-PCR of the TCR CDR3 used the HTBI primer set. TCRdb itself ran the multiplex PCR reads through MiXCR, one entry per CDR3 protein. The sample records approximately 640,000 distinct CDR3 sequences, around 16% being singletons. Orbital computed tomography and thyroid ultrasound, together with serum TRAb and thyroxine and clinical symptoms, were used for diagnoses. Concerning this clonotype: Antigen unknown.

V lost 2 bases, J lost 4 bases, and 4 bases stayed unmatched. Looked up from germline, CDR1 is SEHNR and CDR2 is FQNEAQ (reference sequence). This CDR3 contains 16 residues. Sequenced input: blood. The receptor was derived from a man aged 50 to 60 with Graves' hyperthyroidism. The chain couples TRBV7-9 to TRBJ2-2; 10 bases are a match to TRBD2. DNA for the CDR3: TGTGCCAGCAGCTTAAAAGCGGGAGGGCCCACCGGGGAGCTGTTTTTT. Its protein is CASSLKAGGPTGELFF.